This T cell receptor (beta chain) was recovered during a study of blood T cell repertoires in COVID-19. Study-wide context: Acute and convalescent COVID-19 samples came from the United States, Italy and Spain. PBMCs, B-cell-depleted T cells, or T cells provided the cDNA or gDNA that made up the material.

Sequencing used immunoSEQ multiplex PCR; TCRdb keeps in-frame clones, though not all of them. The table shows 200,000 to 250,000 clones, with around nine tenths occurring only once. Turning to this clone: The conserved closing phenylalanine or tryptophan is absent in this CDR3, likely reflecting a read error. It is unclear where the CDR3 begins or ends on the DNA, so no DNA is shown, and the CDR3 is as TCRdb lists it.

The CDR3 is 13 amino acids long, termini counted. The germline gives CDR1 MNHNS, CDR2 SASEGT. Patients from Seattle were sampled longitudinally, starting during active infection. The chain combines TRBV6-1 with TRBJ2-7; the table's D gene call, TRBD1, was not cross checked with the DNA. The sequenced sample consisted of peripheral blood. The TCR was taken from a man aged 55 to 69 with COVID-19, enrolled during active disease. CDR3 amino acids: CASSDAPGTGGFT.